A selection of T cell receptor beta chains follows, all from one sample in a study of identical twins. Each CDR3 protein gets one entry after TCRdb re-called the 5' RACE reads with MiXCR. Of 450,000 or so distinct CDR3 sequences detected, roughly 24% appear once; the ten largest clones hold approximately 2.9%. These data also formed part of another study, on T cells expressing NK-cell markers.

Specimen: CD4+ T cells sorted from blood. The receptors shown here come from a woman aged 18 to 35 in good health. Both conserved end residues are part of each CDR3. D genes are given only for firm matches. Not all rows give a size; the values are once, few, many and, for expanded clones, a class.

TRBJ2-7 | few | . | TRBV20-1 | TGCAGTGCCGAGAGCCGGGGTGAGCAGTACTTC | CSAESRGEQYF
TRBJ2-3 | few | . | TRBV13 | TGTGCCAGCAGCGAGCCGGGGGTGGATACGCAGTATTTT | CASSEPGVDTQYF
TRBJ2-7 | few | . | TRBV3-1 | TGTGCCAGCAGCCACTTGGGCAGAGACGAGCAGTACTTC | CASSHLGRDEQYF
TRBJ1-5 | . | . | TRBV18 | TGTGCCAGCTCGGCAACGGGGGCGAACAATCAGCCCCAGCATTTT | CASSATGANNQPQHF
TRBJ1-2 | . | TRBD1 | TRBV28 | TGTGCCAGCAGTTTCGGACAGGTCGACTACACCTTC | CASSFGQVDYTF
TRBJ1-2 | . | TRBD1 | TRBV7-9 | TGTGCCAGCAGCTTAGAGGCGGACAGGCCCTATGGCTACACCTTC | CASSLEADRPYGYTF
TRBJ1-1 | . | . | TRBV18 | TGTGCCAGCTCACCCGGGAAACAGGCAACTGAAGCTTTCTTT | CASSPGKQATEAFF
TRBJ1-1 | . | . | TRBV7-3 | TGTGCCAGCAGCTTACAGGGCTTCGGCACTGAAGCTTTCTTT | CASSLQGFGTEAFF
TRBJ2-3 | . | TRBD2 | TRBV11-3 | TGTGCCAGCAGCTTAGGCGTAGCGGGGGCCCCCACAGATACGCAGTATTTT | CASSLGVAGAPTDTQYF
TRBJ2-1 | . | . | TRBV10-3 | TGTGCCATCAGTGAAGGGGCGGAGAGGAATGAGCAGTTCTTC | CAISEGAERNEQFF
TRBJ2-1 | few | TRBD2 | TRBV7-9 | TGTGCCAGCAGCACCCGGGGACTAGCGGGAGCGAACGAGCAGTTCTTC | CASSTRGLAGANEQFF
TRBJ2-1 | few | . | TRBV12-3/TRBV12-4 | TGTGCCAGCAGTTCCCCAAGAACCTACAATGAGCAGTTCTTC | CASSSPRTYNEQFF
TRBJ2-1 | few | TRBD2 | TRBV5-6 | TGTGCCAGCAGCTTGGAACGGGGGGGGGAGCAGTTCTTC | CASSLERGGEQFF